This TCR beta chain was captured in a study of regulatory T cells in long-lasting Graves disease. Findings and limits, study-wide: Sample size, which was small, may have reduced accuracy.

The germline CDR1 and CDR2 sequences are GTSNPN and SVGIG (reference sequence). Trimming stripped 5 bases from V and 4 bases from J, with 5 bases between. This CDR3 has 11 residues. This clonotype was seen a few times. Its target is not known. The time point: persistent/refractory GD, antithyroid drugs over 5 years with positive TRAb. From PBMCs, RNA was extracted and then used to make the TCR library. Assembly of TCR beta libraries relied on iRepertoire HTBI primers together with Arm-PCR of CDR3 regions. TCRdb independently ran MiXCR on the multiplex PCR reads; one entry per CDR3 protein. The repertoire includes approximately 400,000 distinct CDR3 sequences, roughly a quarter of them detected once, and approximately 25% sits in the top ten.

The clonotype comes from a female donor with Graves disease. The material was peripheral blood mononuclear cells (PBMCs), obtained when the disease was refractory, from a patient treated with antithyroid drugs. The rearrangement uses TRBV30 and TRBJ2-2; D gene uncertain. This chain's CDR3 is CAWAFTGELFF. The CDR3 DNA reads TGTGCCTGGGCCTTCACCGGGGAGCTGTTTTTT.